This TCR beta chain derives from a study of blood T cell repertoires in COVID-19. Study as a whole: COVID-19 samples collected from the United States, Italy and Spain covered acute and convalescent phases. Sources were T cells, B-cell-depleted T cells, or PBMCs; the material itself was cDNA or gDNA.

Study processing details: Using reference gene primer amplification, nucleated cell counts were estimated. Repertoires were generated with immunoSEQ multiplex PCR, while TCRdb's copy carries only in-frame clones and drops some. Clonal size and the V and J genes are those of that table, whereas D and trimming came from the DNA. Of fewer than 90,000 clones in the sample, around 88% were seen once. With V trimmed by 1 base and J by 2 bases, 7 bases remained unmatched. Germline CDR1 SGHRS, CDR2 YFSETQ. The CDR3 totals 17 residues. The source material was peripheral blood. V and J are TRBV5-1 and TRBJ2-7, with 12 bases aligning to TRBD2. This clonotype was sampled from a man between 60 and 75 years old with acute or convalescent COVID-19. The CDR3 DNA reads TGCGCCAGCAGCTTGACCCCCCTAGCGGGAGGGCCCTACGAGCAGTACTTC. Residues: CASSLTPLAGGPYEQYF.